The 26 T cell receptor beta chains reported below all come from one sample, sequenced in a study of B cell selection in AIRE deficiency. Sequencing used immunoSEQ multiplex PCR; TCRdb keeps in-frame clones, though not all of them. Of 20,000 to 25,000 clones in the sample, roughly 97% were seen once. Conventional CD4 T cells were sorted as CD4+CD127+ cells. The source material was conventional CD4+ T cells sorted from PBMCs. These TCRs come from a human donor with AIRE deficiency.

The chain recombines TRBV19 with TRBJ2-1; 9 positions match TRBD2. CDR1 and CDR2 from the germline V gene are LNHDA and SQIVND (reference sequence). J lost 6 bases, V lost 5 bases, and 8 bases had no gene match. There are 15 residues in the CDR3. The CDR3 bases are TGTGCCAGTAGTTCTCAAGGGACTAGCCTCAATGAGCAGTTCTTC. This gives the protein CASSSQGTSLNEQFF.

The chain has TRBV15 and TRBJ2-1; TRBD1 aligns across 10 bases. Germline assignment: CDR1 LNHNV and CDR2 YYDKDF (reference sequence). With V trimmed by 3 bases and J by 12 bases, 8 bases remained unmatched. This CDR3 spans 14 amino acids. As DNA, the CDR3 is TGTGCCACCAGCAGGGACAGGGGGGTATTGGGGCAGTTCTTC. Amino acids: CATSRDRGVLGQFF.

V and J are TRBV25-1 and TRBJ1-5; 8 nucleotides align to TRBD1. V lost 2 bases and J lost 7; bases outside the gene matches: 1. Germline CDR1 MGHDK, CDR2 SYGVNS. This CDR3 has 13 residues. The CDR3 here is CASSEGTGQPQHF. CDR3 nucleotides: TGTGCCAGCAGTGAAGGGACAGGACAGCCCCAGCATTTT.

The chain couples TRBV19 to TRBJ1-2; D uncertain. The CDR3 length is 13 residues. In germline, CDR1 is LNHDA, CDR2 SQIVND (reference sequence). Trimming stripped 4 bases from V and 1 base from J, with 7 bases between. The CDR3 DNA reads TGTGCCAGTAGTACCAGTTATAACTATGGCTACACCTTC. It specifies CASSTSYNYGYTF.

V is TRBV14 and J is TRBJ2-7, with D maybe TRBD1 (6 bases). Trimming cost V 0 bases and J 0 bases, with 12 bases left between them. The germline V gene encodes CDR1 SGHDN and CDR2 FVKESK. CDR3 length: 16 residues. In nucleotides, the CDR3 is TGTGCCAGCAGCCAAGAACCAGGGGCCCTCTCCTACGAGCAGTACTTC. Protein product: CASSQEPGALSYEQYF.

The chain combines TRBV27 with TRBJ2-1; possibly TRBD1 for D (6 bases). The V end lost 7 bases, the J end lost 3 bases, and 10 bases lay between the germline ends. The CDR3 length is 13 residues. CDR1 is MNHEY and CDR2 is SMNVEV in the germline V gene (reference sequence). The CDR3 here is CASKQGGYNEQFF. The DNA for the CDR3 is TGTGCCAGCAAACAGGGTGGCTACAATGAGCAGTTCTTC.

J is TRBJ2-2 and V is TRBV11-2; a possible D gene is TRBD1 (5 bases). Germline assignment: CDR1 SGHAT and CDR2 FQNNGV. The CDR3 consists of 15 residues. V was cut by 5 bases and J by 3 bases, with 13 bases left in between. CDR3 in amino acids: CASSPLTEYTGELFF. CDR3 sequence (DNA): TGTGCCAGCAGCCCACTGACAGAATACACCGGGGAGCTGTTTTTT.

This clone was counted once. The chain has TRBV6-1 and TRBJ2-7; D is unclear. CDR3 size: 13 residues. CDR1 and CDR2 (germline): MNHNS, SASEGT. With 4 bases removed from V and 0 bases from J, the gap between germline ends came to 7 bases. The CDR3 nucleotides read TGTGCCAGCAGTGTGGAGAACTCCTACGAGCAGTACTTC. Its protein is CASSVENSYEQYF.

This chain joins TRBV30 and TRBJ1-6, with no clear D. Looked up from germline, CDR1 is GTSNPN and CDR2 is SVGIG (reference sequence). Trimming removed 5 bases at V and 0 bases at J, with 5 bases between. The CDR3 loop spans 13 amino acids. CDR3 loop: CAWGSSYNSPLHF. As DNA, the CDR3 is TGTGCCTGGGGGAGCTCCTATAATTCACCCCTCCACTTT.

This chain's CDR3 is CASSLARGTYGYTF. The CDR3 DNA reads TGCGCCAGCAGCTTGGCAAGGGGTACCTATGGCTACACCTTC. The V and J genes are TRBV5-1 and TRBJ1-2; possible D gene TRBD1, 5 bases. The CDR3 has 14 amino acids. CDR1 and CDR2 from the germline V gene are SGHRS and YFSETQ. Trimming left V 0 bases short and J 4 bases short, with 10 bases between.

The chain employs TRBV5-4 and TRBJ1-1; no reliable D call. CDR3 size: 16 residues. Germline CDR1 SGHNT, CDR2 YYREEE (reference sequence). V was pared by 0 bases and J by 4 bases, with 16 bases between. CDR3 protein: CASSLAPGQRSTEAFF. The CDR3 DNA reads as TGTGCCAGCAGCTTGGCACCGGGTCAAAGAAGCACTGAAGCTTTCTTT.

V gene TRBV2 combines with J gene TRBJ1-4; 9 nucleotides line up with TRBD1. V gave up 4 bases and J gave up 0 bases; unmatched junction bases: 6. This CDR3 comprises 17 residues. Looked up from germline, CDR1 is SNHLY and CDR2 is FYNNEI. The CDR3 DNA sequence: TGTGCCAGCAGTGCCGGGACAGGGAGAGCAACTAATGAAAAACTGTTTTTT. This encodes CASSAGTGRATNEKLFF.

The chain uses TRBV28 and TRBJ1-1, with 9 bases matching TRBD1. Germline CDR1 is MDHEN and CDR2 is SYDVKM. The CDR3 has 16 residues. J gave up 3 bases and V 6 bases, and 11 bases lay outside the gene matches. The CDR3 region is CASRLGTGNLYTEAFF. The DNA for the CDR3 is TGTGCCAGCAGACTAGGGACAGGGAATTTGTACACTGAAGCTTTCTTT.

The chain employs TRBV28 and TRBJ2-5; D tentatively reads TRBD1 or TRBD2 (5 bases each). The CDR3 loop spans 14 amino acids. The V gene's germline CDR1 is MDHEN and CDR2 SYDVKM. V lost 2 bases and J lost 6, with 13 bases in between. The CDR3 sequence: CASSLAGAIKTQYF. The CDR3 nucleotides read TGTGCCAGCAGTTTAGCCGGGGCAATAAAGACCCAGTACTTC.

A single count supports this clone. The V gene is TRBV20-1, the J gene TRBJ2-5; D is unresolved. In germline, CDR1 is DFQATT, CDR2 SNEGSKA (reference sequence). V shed 5 bases and J shed 3 bases, with 4 bases lying between them. The CDR3 sequence is 10 residues long. The CDR3 region is CSAGKETQYF. DNA for the CDR3: TGCAGTGCTGGCAAAGAGACCCAGTACTTC.

V gene TRBV28 combines with J gene TRBJ2-7, with 7 bases aligning to TRBD1. CDR1 is MDHEN, CDR2 SYDVKM, per germline. The trim removed 3 bases at V and 4 bases at J, leaving 12 bases unmatched. The CDR3 consists of 16 residues. DNA of the CDR3: TGTGCCAGCAGTTTCGAGGGGGCAGGTCTCCCGTACGAGCAGTACTTC. Protein: CASSFEGAGLPYEQYF.

The V and J genes are TRBV19 and TRBJ2-7, with D hard to call. The CDR3 consists of 10 residues. The V and J ends lost 11 bases and 2 bases respectively, with 7 bases between them. The V gene's germline CDR1 is LNHDA and CDR2 SQIVND (reference sequence). The CDR3 sequence: CAPPTYEQYF. CDR3 nucleotides: TGTGCCCCCCCGACCTACGAGCAGTACTTC. The full variable domain, rest sourced from reference TRBV19 and TRBJ2-7, is DGGITQSPKYLFRKEGQNVTLSCEQNLNHDAMYWYRQDPGQGLRLIYYSQIVNDFQKGDIAEGYSVSREKKESFPLTVTSAQKNPTAFYLCAPPTYEQYFGPGTRLTVT.

The chain links TRBV7-3 to TRBJ1-5; no reliable D call. Trimming removed 2 bases from V and 5 bases from J, with 7 bases in between. The CDR3 consists of 13 residues. Per the germline V gene, CDR1 is SGHTA and CDR2 is FQGTGA. The CDR3 reads CASSLVRDQPQHF. The CDR3 DNA follows: TGTGCCAGCAGCTTAGTACGAGATCAGCCCCAGCATTTT.

The rearrangement uses TRBV20-1 and TRBJ1-2; D gene unclear. This CDR3 spans 11 amino acids. V lost 1 base and J 8 bases, leaving 8 bases between the germline ends. Germline CDR1 DFQATT, CDR2 SNEGSKA (reference sequence). CDR3 sequence reads: CSARVAGGYTF. CDR3 nucleotides: TGCAGTGCTAGAGTCGCGGGAGGCTACACCTTC.

The genes are TRBV6-1 and TRBJ2-7; D is undetermined. Trimming took off 8 bases at V and 9 bases at J, with 5 bases between the two ends. Germline V CDR1 and CDR2: MNHNS, SASEGT. The CDR3 runs to 8 residues. The CDR3 DNA follows: TGTGCCAGCTTGGGGCAGTACTTC. It translates to CASLGQYF.

The chain combines TRBV19 with TRBJ2-3; D tentatively fits TRBD1 or TRBD2 (7 bases each). V dropped 10 bases and J dropped 1 base, with 12 bases sitting between them. The CDR3 has 13 amino acids. Per the germline V gene, CDR1 is LNHDA and CDR2 is SQIVND (reference sequence). This CDR3 reads CATSGGGTDTQYF. The DNA for the CDR3 is TGTGCCACCTCAGGGGGGGGCACAGATACGCAGTATTTT.

This chain uses TRBV11-2 with TRBJ1-1; 9 bases fit TRBD1. Trimming took 2 bases from V and 3 from J; bases not matched to a gene: 4. Germline-derived CDR1 and CDR2 are SGHAT and FQNNGV. This CDR3 is 15 amino acids long. Here the CDR3 reads CASSLLGQGYTEAFF. The CDR3, as DNA: TGTGCCAGCAGCTTACTCGGACAGGGGTACACTGAAGCTTTCTTT.

The chain carries TRBV7-9 and TRBJ1-1, with TRBD1 matching over 10 bases. The junction had 8 bases not matched to a gene; V was cut back by 5 bases and J by 5 bases. This CDR3 has 15 amino acids. Germline-derived CDR1 and CDR2 are SEHNR and FQNEAQ (reference sequence). The CDR3 nucleotides are TGTGCCAGCAGCCCTGAGGGACAGGGGCATACTGAAGCTTTCTTT. Protein product: CASSPEGQGHTEAFF.

V and J are TRBV5-6 and TRBJ2-7; D gene uncertain. Between the trimmed V and J ends, which lost 3 bases and 0 bases, there was a span of 10 bases. Germline assignment: CDR1 SGHDT and CDR2 YYEEEE. The CDR3 is 14 residues long. The CDR3 sequence: CASSSLTYSYEQYF. CDR3 coding DNA: TGTGCCAGCAGCTCTCTCACTTACTCCTACGAGCAGTACTTC.

V and J are TRBV10-2 and TRBJ2-4, with unresolved D. Trimming pared 5 bases from V and 4 bases from J, leaving 12 bases between. Germline V gene data show CDR1 as WSHSY and CDR2 as SAAADI. The CDR3 covers 14 residues. The CDR3 spells CASSPRTGKNIQYF. Written as DNA, the CDR3 is TGCGCCAGCAGTCCCAGGACGGGTAAAAACATTCAGTACTTC.

The V call is TRBV7-3, the J call TRBJ2-1; TRBD1 matches at 10 bases. The ends lost 5 bases at V and 7 bases at J; junction bases unmatched: 8. The V gene's germline CDR1 is SGHTA and CDR2 FQGTGA. This CDR3 contains 15 residues. The CDR3 DNA is TGTGCCAGCAGCCCACGGACAGGGGGTGGAAATGAGCAGTTCTTC. Protein product: CASSPRTGGGNEQFF.